This paragraph reports one TCR beta chain. Its specificity is unknown. Treatment defined: oral pan-JAK inhibitor, 5-10 mg twice daily. Extraction and reverse transcription of RNA yielded cDNA as the sequencing template. This table comes from immunoSEQ multiplex PCR, and its TCRdb copy is limited to in-frame clones, with some not included. The data show about 280,000 clones, roughly 50% seen once. This sample was taken from a study of CD8+ T cells in alopecia areata. Regarding the study as a whole: Normal skin contains resident alphabeta T cells, and these are also sequenced in scalp samples. Expanded CD8+ clones among the top 100, as well as scalp clonality, were significantly decreased by tofacitinib. Lesional scalp, notably in alopecia totalis/universalis, had clonality above that of normal scalp. In patients, TCRs were shared less clearly than in mice, and HLA may possibly be involved.

This TCR derives from a human donor with alopecia areata. The material sequenced was CD4+ T cells sorted from blood, taken at week 24, from a patient treated with tofacitinib.

The CDR3 loop reads CASSTSNQPQHF. CDR3 in DNA: TGTGCCAGCAGTACTAGCAATCAGCCCCAGCATTTT. This chain joins TRBV6-1 and TRBJ1-5, with D uncertain. V was clipped by 5 bases and J by 0 bases, with 2 bases between them. The germline V gene has CDR1 MNHNS and CDR2 SASEGT. The length of the CDR3 is 12 residues.